This T cell receptor (beta chain) originates from a study of cytomegalovirus exposure and HLA in healthy donors. Germline values: CDR1 SGHAT, CDR2 FQNNGV. CDR3 length: 15 amino acids. Trimming stripped 1 base from V and 7 bases from J, with 14 bases between. The PCR used 60 Vbeta and 13 Jbeta primers. Sequencing was performed with immunoSEQ multiplex PCR; in TCRdb, only in-frame clones are kept and a portion is missing. This table has approximately 190,000 clones, approximately 80% appearing once. This sequence originates from a young woman in good health and CMV-seronegative. The chain uses TRBV11-2 and TRBJ1-3; perhaps TRBD1 as D (6 bases). The sequenced sample was PBMCs. The CDR3 sequence is CASSLGQPGVNTIYF. The CDR3, as DNA: TGTGCCAGCAGCTTAGGACAGCCAGGGGTTAACACCATATATTTT.